The clone carrying this TCR beta chain was counted once. Only one base separates this from a far larger clonotype, so it likely reflects a read error. Germline V CDR1 and CDR2: MNHGY, SVAAGI. This CDR3 comprises 15 residues. The data belong to a study of prognosis after radiotherapy for stage I lung cancer. Study details: In total, roughly 13 men and a handful of women took part as patients, aged roughly 53 to 95 with a median of approximately 76 years. A biologically effective dose of at least 100 Gy came via 3-5 SBRT fractions.

Two rounds of multiplex PCR amplified TCR beta CDR3 from genomic DNA. Used in first-round PCR were primers specific to each TRBV and TRBJ gene. TCRdb re-derived calls from the multiplex PCR reads in MiXCR, one entry per CDR3 protein. The sample lists about 59,000 distinct CDR3 sequences; approximately 25% were seen once. The sequences come from PBMCs, collected before or after stereotactic body radiation therapy (not recorded which). The rearrangement joins TRBV6-9 to TRBJ2-5, with 8 bases fitting TRBD1. Matching the DNA end better, TRBJ2-1 makes the J call doubtful. The sequence was collected from a donor over 45 with non-small cell lung cancer. The CDR3 DNA is TGTGCCAGCAGTTACTCTAGGACAGGGCATAGAGAGCAGTTCTTC. Translated, it gives CASSYSRTGHREQFF.